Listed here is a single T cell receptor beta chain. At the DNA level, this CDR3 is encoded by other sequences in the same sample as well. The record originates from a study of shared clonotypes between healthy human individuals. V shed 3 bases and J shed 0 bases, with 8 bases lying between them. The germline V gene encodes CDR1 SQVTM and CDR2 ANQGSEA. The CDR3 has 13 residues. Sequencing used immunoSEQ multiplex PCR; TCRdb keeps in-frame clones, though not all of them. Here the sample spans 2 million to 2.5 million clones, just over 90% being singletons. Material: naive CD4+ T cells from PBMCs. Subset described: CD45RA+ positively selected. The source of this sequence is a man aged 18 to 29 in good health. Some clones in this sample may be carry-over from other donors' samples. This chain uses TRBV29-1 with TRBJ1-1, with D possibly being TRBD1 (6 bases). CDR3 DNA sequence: TGCAGCGTTGACAGGGGACTGAACACTGAAGCTTTCTTT. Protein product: CSVDRGLNTEAFF.